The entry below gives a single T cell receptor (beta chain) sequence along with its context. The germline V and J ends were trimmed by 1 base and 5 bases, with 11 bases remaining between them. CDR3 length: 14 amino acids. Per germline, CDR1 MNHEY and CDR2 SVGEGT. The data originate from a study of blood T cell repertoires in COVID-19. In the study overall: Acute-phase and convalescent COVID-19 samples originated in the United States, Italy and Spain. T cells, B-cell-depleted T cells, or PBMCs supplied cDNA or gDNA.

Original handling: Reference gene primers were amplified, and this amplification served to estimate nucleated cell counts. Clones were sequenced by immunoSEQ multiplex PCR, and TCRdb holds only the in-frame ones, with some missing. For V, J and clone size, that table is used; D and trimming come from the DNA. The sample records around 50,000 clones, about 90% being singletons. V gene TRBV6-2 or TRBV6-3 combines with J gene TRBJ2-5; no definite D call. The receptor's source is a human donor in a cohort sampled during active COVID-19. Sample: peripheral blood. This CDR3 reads CASSYWPVGETQYF. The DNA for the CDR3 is TGTGCCAGCAGTTACTGGCCGGTCGGGGAGACCCAGTACTTC.